The clone carrying this T cell receptor beta chain was seen only a few times. The data belong to a study of blood T cell repertoires in COVID-19. On the study more broadly: The United States, Italy and Spain supplied acute and convalescent COVID-19 samples. PBMCs, B-cell-depleted T cells, or T cells provided the cDNA or gDNA that made up the material.

In the authors' methods: Nucleated cell number was recorded as an estimate derived from reference gene primer amplification. Assay: immunoSEQ multiplex PCR; the TCRdb copy retains only in-frame clones and omits some. V and J calls and clone size follow that table, whereas D and trimming were derived from the DNA. In the table there are roughly 120,000 clones, 85% to 90% of which are singletons. Seattle patients were enrolled during active infection and followed longitudinally. Specimen: peripheral blood. This receptor was obtained from a woman aged 80 or over with COVID-19, enrolled during active disease.

CDR3 sequence (DNA): TGTGCCAGCAGTAATCTAGACGAGCCCCAGCATTTT. It yields the protein CASSNLDEPQHF. V is TRBV28 and J is TRBJ1-5; D is undetermined. The CDR3 is made up of 12 amino acids. V was shortened by 5 bases and J by 8 bases, with 10 bases between the two germline ends. Germline V gives CDR1 MDHEN, CDR2 SYDVKM.